This TCR beta chain is from a study of T cell clones after liver transplantation. Study background: TCRbeta sequencing after a pre-transplant mixed lymphocyte reaction identified graft-donor-reactive clones, later tracked in post-transplant blood. Whole-study results and caveats: Graft donor-reactive T cells may have migrated into the graft rather than being deleted.

Assay: immunoSEQ multiplex PCR; the TCRdb copy retains only in-frame clones and omits some. Of 80,000 or so clones in the sample, around four fifths were seen once. Note on this clone: Its target is unknown.

The sample here was CD4+ T cells from blood, taken around 42 months after liver transplant. This clonotype was sampled from a human patient who received a liver transplant. Some T cells may have originated in the graft donor.

CDR3 amino acids: CSVLGTSTAYNEQFF. For the CDR3, the DNA is TGCAGCGTCCTCGGGACTAGTACGGCTTACAATGAGCAGTTCTTC. The chain carries TRBV29-1 and TRBJ2-1; 8 bases line up with TRBD2. CDR1 SQVTM and CDR2 ANQGSEA come from the germline V gene. The trim removed 6 bases at V and 4 bases at J, leaving 11 bases unmatched. CDR3 length: 15 amino acids.